These T cell receptor beta chains were read from a single sample in a study of OX40 agonist ivuxolimab in advanced cancers. Sequencing was performed with immunoSEQ multiplex PCR; in TCRdb, only in-frame clones are kept and a portion is missing. The sample shows 70,000 or so clones, around 90% of them seen only once. Source: CD4+ or CD8+ T cells sorted from blood, taken in a trial of the OX40 agonist ivuxolimab. The receptors were gathered from an adult with an advanced solid tumor such as melanoma, head and neck, liver or kidney cancer. Both conserved end residues are part of each CDR3. The order of the fields is J gene, D gene, V gene, clone size, CDR3 DNA, CDR3 protein. A D gene is named only where the DNA matches it firmly. Expanded clones are given a class, and other clones once, few, many or no size at all.

>TRBJ1-3|TRBD1|TRBV5-1|-
TGCGCCAGCAGCTTGGCCGGGGGACCGGGACAGGGGAGCTCTGGAAACACCATATATTTT
CASSLAGGPGQGSSGNTIYF
>TRBJ1-4|TRBD1|TRBV18|-
TGTGCCAGCTCACCACCGGGACAGGGAAACGAAAAACTGTTTTTT
CASSPPGQGNEKLFF
>TRBJ2-3|-|TRBV11-2|few
TGTGCCAGCAGCTTAGGGGTCTGGGGTAGGAGCACAGATACGCAGTATTTT
CASSLGVWGRSTDTQYF
>TRBJ2-5|-|TRBV28|-
TGTGCCAGCACGCGCGGGACTCCGACCCAGTACTTC
CASTRGTPTQYF
>TRBJ1-2|TRBD1|TRBV5-1|-
TGCGCCAGCAGCACCCCCGGGACAGGCCCTTCCGGCTACACCTTC
CASSTPGTGPSGYTF
>TRBJ2-3|-|TRBV5-1|-
TGCGCCAGCAGCATTGGGTTTGGGGGAGGAAGCACAGATACGCAGTATTTT
CASSIGFGGGSTDTQYF
>TRBJ1-2|TRBD1|TRBV7-2|-
TGTGCCAGCAGCTTAGGGGACAGTACCTATGGCTACACCTTC
CASSLGDSTYGYTF
>TRBJ1-5|-|TRBV29-1|-
TGCAGCGTTGCGCGACAGGAAAATCAGCCCCAGCATTTT
CSVARQENQPQHF
>TRBJ2-2|-|TRBV28|-
TGTGCCAGCAGTTTAGCCCAGACAATCGGGGAGCTGTTTTTT
CASSLAQTIGELFF
>TRBJ2-7|TRBD1|TRBV6-1|-
TGTGCCAGCACTTGGACAGGGGGCCCCTACGAGCAGTACTTC
CASTWTGGPYEQYF
>TRBJ2-5|TRBD1|TRBV2|-
TGTGCCAGCAGTGCGACAGGGCTTAAAGAGACCCAGTACTTC
CASSATGLKETQYF
>TRBJ1-1|TRBD1|TRBV10-1|-
TGCGCCAGCAGTGAGGGGGGGGGTCGGGACAGGGGGCGAAAAAGGAACACTGAAGCTTTCTTT
CASSEGGGRDRGRKRNTEAFF
>TRBJ1-2|-|TRBV28|-
TGTGCCAGCGGCGGGGGCGCTCGCTATGGCTACACCTTC
CASGGGARYGYTF
>TRBJ1-1|-|TRBV6-6|-
TGTGCCAGCGGAATCCCGCGACGGAAGGGCACTGAAGCTTTCTTT
CASGIPRRKGTEAFF
>TRBJ1-2|-|TRBV28|-
TGTGCCAGCATACTGCGGGTGGGAAGTGGCTACACCTTC
CASILRVGSGYTF
>TRBJ1-5|TRBD1|TRBV28|-
TGTGCCAGCAGTTCTCCGGGACAGGGGTTAGGTCAGCCCCAGCATTTT
CASSSPGQGLGQPQHF
>TRBJ2-7|-|TRBV7-9|-
TGTGCCAGCGACGCAGGGGAAGGTAGCGAGCAGTACTTC
CASDAGEGSEQYF
>TRBJ2-5|-|TRBV29-1|-
TGCAGCGTTATAGGTGGGGGAGAGACCCAGTACTTC
CSVIGGGETQYF
>TRBJ2-7|-|TRBV11-2|-
TGTGCCAGCAGCTTAGCCCGGGGGGACAGAGGCCCCGGGCAGTACTTC
CASSLARGDRGPGQYF
>TRBJ2-3|-|TRBV5-1|-
TGCGCCAGCAGCCACCCAACCACAGATACGCAGTATTTT
CASSHPTTDTQYF
>TRBJ2-1|-|TRBV2|-
TGTGCCAGCAGAAATCGGGCCGACGCGGCCAATGAGCAGTTCTTC
CASRNRADAANEQFF
>TRBJ2-5|-|TRBV29-1|-
TGCAGCGTTGGGGACGGGTGGTACCAAGAGACCCAGTACTTC
CSVGDGWYQETQYF
>TRBJ1-1|TRBD1|TRBV19|-
TGTGCCAGTAGTCCCCCCCCCGGGACAGGCTGGGCAGCTTTCTTT
CASSPPPGTGWAAFF
>TRBJ2-7|TRBD1|TRBV7-6|once
TGTGCCAGCAGCTTAAGGGGACAGGGTTTCTCGGAGCAGTACTTC
CASSLRGQGFSEQYF
>TRBJ2-7|-|TRBV2|medium-sized
TGTGCCAGCAGTAGCATGCAGGACTGGAGCTCCTACGAGCAGTACTTC
CASSSMQDWSSYEQYF
>TRBJ1-2|TRBD1|TRBV19|few
TGTGCCAGTAGTATAAGCCCGACAGGGCTAAACTATGGCTACACCTTC
CASSISPTGLNYGYTF
>TRBJ1-5|-|TRBV19|-
TGTGCCAGTATAGTGTCAGTCAATCAGCCCCAGCATTTT
CASIVSVNQPQHF
>TRBJ2-1|TRBD2|TRBV7-3|-
TGTGCCAGCAGTACTAGCGGGAGTGACAATGAGCAGTTCTTC
CASSTSGSDNEQFF
>TRBJ2-7|TRBD1|TRBV9|once
TGTGCCAGCAGCGTCGGCCCCGGGACAGAGTACGAGCAGTACTTC
CASSVGPGTEYEQYF
>TRBJ2-6|-|TRBV5-1|-
TGCGCCAGCAGCTTGAGACAGGTCTCTGGGGCCAACGTCCTGACTTTC
CASSLRQVSGANVLTF
>TRBJ1-1|-|TRBV7-2|-
TGTGCCAGCAGCAATGGGCGGACCCTGAACACTGAAGCTTTCTTT
CASSNGRTLNTEAFF
>TRBJ1-6|TRBD1|TRBV19|once
TGTGCCAGTACCCGGACAGGGGTCGATATCTCACCCCTCCACTTT
CASTRTGVDISPLHF
>TRBJ2-7|TRBD2|TRBV7-2|-
TGTGCCAGCAGCTTTACCCGGGGGGGGACCTACGAGCAGTACTTC
CASSFTRGGTYEQYF
>TRBJ2-1|TRBD2|TRBV5-1|once
TGCGCCAGCAGCTCGTTAGCGGGAGGGGCCTACAATGAGCAGTTCTTC
CASSSLAGGAYNEQFF
>TRBJ2-7|-|TRBV28|-
TGTGCCAGCACAGGGCCAGCTAACCCTCCTGGCTACGAGCAGTACTTC
CASTGPANPPGYEQYF
>TRBJ1-1|-|TRBV10-3|-
TGTGCCATCAGTCCTGGACCGGGACAAACTGAAGCTTTCTTT
CAISPGPGQTEAFF
>TRBJ2-3|TRBD2|TRBV27|-
TGTGCCAGCAGTTTAAATAGCGGGAGCACAGATACGCAGTATTTT
CASSLNSGSTDTQYF